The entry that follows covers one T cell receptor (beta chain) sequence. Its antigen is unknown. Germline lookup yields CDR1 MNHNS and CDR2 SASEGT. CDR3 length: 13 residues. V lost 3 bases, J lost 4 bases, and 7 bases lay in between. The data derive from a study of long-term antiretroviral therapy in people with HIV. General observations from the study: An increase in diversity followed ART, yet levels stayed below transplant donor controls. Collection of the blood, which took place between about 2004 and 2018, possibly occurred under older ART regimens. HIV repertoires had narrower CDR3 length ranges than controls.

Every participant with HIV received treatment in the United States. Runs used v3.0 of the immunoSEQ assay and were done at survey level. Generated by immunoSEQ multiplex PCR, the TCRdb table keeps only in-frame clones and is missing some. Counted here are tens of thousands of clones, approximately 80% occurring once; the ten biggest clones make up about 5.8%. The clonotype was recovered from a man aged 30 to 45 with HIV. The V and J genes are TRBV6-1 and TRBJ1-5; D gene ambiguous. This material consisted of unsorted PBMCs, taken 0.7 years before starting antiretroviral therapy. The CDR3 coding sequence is TGTGCCAGCAGTGACAGGCGTAATCAGCCCCAGCATTTT. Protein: CASSDRRNQPQHF.